Below, 17 T cell receptor beta chains from the same sample are listed, as sequenced in a study of T-cell memory formation after mild COVID-19. TCRdb ran MiXCR on the 5' RACE reads and lists one entry per CDR3 protein. The sample lists approximately 300,000 distinct CDR3 sequences, approximately 15% occurring once. The sample consisted of PBMCs or a T cell subset sorted from them (not recorded which). These receptors came from a young man who had mild COVID-19 (a few samples of this study predate the infection). Cell type and time point are not known.

The chain has TRBV7-2 and TRBJ2-5; 10 positions match TRBD2. Losses at the gene ends were 2 bases for V and 2 bases for J; bases not matched to a gene: 14. The germline V gene has CDR1 SGHTA and CDR2 FQGNSA. This CDR3 has 19 residues. CDR3 residues: CASSLFFDFASGGQETQYF. CDR3 nucleotide sequence: TGTGCCAGCAGCTTATTTTTTGATTTTGCTAGCGGGGGACAAGAGACCCAGTACTTC.

The chain uses TRBV7-2 and TRBJ2-3, with D tentatively TRBD1 (6 bases). The germline V and J ends were trimmed by 0 bases and 8 bases, with 21 bases remaining between them. Per germline, CDR1 SGHTA and CDR2 FQGNSA. The CDR3 runs 17 residues. The CDR3 reads CASSLAPGFQEGGTQYF. The CDR3 DNA reads as TGTGCCAGCAGCTTAGCGCCGGGCTTCCAAGAAGGGGGTACGCAGTATTTT.

This clonotype occurred many times. CDR3 region: CASSEGQGTQPQHF. As DNA, the CDR3 is TGCGCCAGCAGCGAGGGACAGGGGACTCAGCCCCAGCATTTT. The V call is TRBV5-1, the J call TRBJ1-5; 10 positions match TRBD1. This CDR3 has 14 residues. J was trimmed by 6 bases and V by 4 bases; bases with no gene match: 4. Per the germline V gene, CDR1 is SGHRS and CDR2 is YFSETQ.

V usage is TRBV29-1 and J usage is TRBJ2-5; D might be TRBD1 or TRBD2, each matching 5 bases. Germline-derived CDR1 and CDR2 are SQVTM and ANQGSEA. The CDR3 runs 14 residues. The V gene lost 6 bases and the J gene lost 0 bases, with 14 bases spanning the gap. The CDR3 is CSVEPVGDQETQYF. Here the CDR3 DNA reads TGCAGCGTGGAACCCGTGGGGGACCAAGAGACCCAGTACTTC.

This clonotype was detected only a few times. This chain uses TRBV5-1 with TRBJ1-2, with D maybe TRBD1 (6 bases). This CDR3 has 15 residues. With 5 bases removed from V and 4 bases from J, the gap between germline ends came to 18 bases. The germline V gene encodes CDR1 SGHRS and CDR2 YFSETQ. CDR3 coding DNA: TGCGCCAGCAGTCCGGGGGCAGGGCCCACCTATGGCTACACCTTC. Translated: CASSPGAGPTYGYTF.

In its sample, this clonotype was seen a few times. The chain couples TRBV29-1 to TRBJ2-1; the match to TRBD1 covers 7 bases. Germline V lookup: CDR1 SQVTM, CDR2 ANQGSEA. With V trimmed by 5 bases and J by 8 bases, 3 bases remained unmatched. This CDR3 region has 11 residues. The CDR3 region has the DNA TGCAGCGTTCGTACAGGGGATGAGCAGTTCTTC. Translation gives CSVRTGDEQFF.

The V call is TRBV7-9, the J call TRBJ2-7, with TRBD1 identical over 9 bases. The junction had 16 bases not matched to a gene; V was cut back by 4 bases and J by 0 bases. Germline CDR1 reads SEHNR; CDR2 reads FQNEAQ (reference sequence). The CDR3 loop spans 19 amino acids. Here the CDR3 reads CASSSLDRGIGGSSYEQYF. CDR3 nucleotides: TGTGCCAGCAGCTCCCTGGACAGGGGAATCGGCGGGAGCTCCTACGAGCAGTACTTC.

This clonotype was counted between two and nine times. The chain uses TRBV4-3 and TRBJ2-2; D ambiguous. The CDR3 length is 16 residues. Germline-derived CDR1 and CDR2 are LGHNA and YSLEER. V lost 4 bases, J lost 0 bases, and 12 bases lay in between. CDR3 loop: CASSPLSETNTGELFF. The CDR3 DNA reads as TGCGCCAGCAGCCCCCTTTCGGAAACGAACACCGGGGAGCTGTTTTTT.

V and J are TRBV6-2 or TRBV6-3 and TRBJ2-5; tentatively, D is TRBD1 (5 bases). The CDR3 runs 16 residues. V was pared by 2 bases and J by 0 bases, with 13 bases between. Germline CDR1 is MNHEY and CDR2 is SVGEGT. Here the CDR3 reads CASSYVRETNQETQYF. DNA for the CDR3: TGTGCCAGCAGTTACGTCAGGGAAACCAACCAAGAGACCCAGTACTTC.

This clonotype was found many times. This chain connects TRBV6-4 to TRBJ1-4; D perhaps matches TRBD1 (5 bases). CDR1 and CDR2 (germline): MRHNA, SNTAGT. The CDR3 length is 12 residues. Trimming cost V 6 bases and J 7 bases, with 9 bases left between them. The CDR3 protein is CASRWGFEKLFF. The CDR3 nucleotides are TGTGCCAGCAGATGGGGGTTTGAAAAACTGTTTTTT.

This sequence joins TRBV19 and TRBJ2-7; no firm D call. V dropped 1 base and J dropped 6 bases, with 7 bases sitting between them. The CDR3 sequence is 12 residues long. Germline V gene data show CDR1 as LNHDA and CDR2 as SQIVND (reference sequence). DNA of the CDR3: TGTGCCAGTAGTATAGTTGGCGGCGAGCAGTACGTC. Its protein product is CASSIVGGEQYV.

This clonotype was recorded a few times. The rearrangement links TRBV7-2 to TRBJ2-2; 10 nucleotides line up with TRBD2. The CDR3 has 15 amino acids. J lost 3 bases, V lost 5 bases, and 3 bases had no gene match. In germline, CDR1 is SGHTA, CDR2 FQGNSA. The chain's CDR3 is CASSRTSGYTGELFF. In DNA, the CDR3 is TGTGCCAGCAGCCGGACTAGCGGATACACCGGGGAGCTGTTTTTT.

The chain uses TRBV4-2 and TRBJ2-3, with no clear D. CDR1 and CDR2 (germline): LGHNA, YNFKEQ. This CDR3 spans 15 amino acids. V was pared by 1 base and J by 6 bases, with 14 bases between. Here the CDR3 DNA reads TGTGCCAGCAGCCAAGCCATTGATAAGTCGGATACGCAGTATTTT. The encoded protein is CASSQAIDKSDTQYF.

The J gene is TRBJ1-5, the V gene TRBV20-1; D ambiguous. Germline assignment: CDR1 DFQATT and CDR2 SNEGSKA (reference sequence). V was cut by 5 bases and J by 5 bases, with 10 bases left in between. The CDR3 runs to 12 residues. This CDR3 reads CSAGQRDQPQHF. CDR3 DNA: TGCAGTGCTGGTCAACGCGATCAGCCCCAGCATTTT.

This clonotype was detected only a few times. V usage is TRBV27 and J usage is TRBJ2-5; D unclear. Germline lookup yields CDR1 MNHEY and CDR2 SMNVEV (reference sequence). CDR3 length: 12 residues. V dropped 6 bases and J dropped 5 bases, with 10 bases sitting between them. The CDR3 spells CASRGLEETQYF. CDR3 DNA sequence: TGTGCCAGCAGAGGGCTGGAGGAGACCCAGTACTTC.

The chain joins TRBV7-2 to TRBJ1-1; tentatively, D is TRBD1 (6 bases). CDR1 SGHTA and CDR2 FQGNSA come from the germline V gene. The CDR3 runs to 13 residues. The V end was cut by 5 bases, the J end by 2 bases, with 9 bases between. CDR3 sequence (DNA): TGTGCCAGCAGCATAGGGGGAAACACTGAAGCTTTCTTT. Its protein product is CASSIGGNTEAFF. Full variable domain (rest looked up from reference TRBV7-2 and TRBJ1-1): GAGVSQSPSNKVTEKGKDVELRCDPISGHTALYWYRQSLGQGLEFLIYFQGNSAPDKSGLPSDRFSAERTGGSVSTLTIQRTQQEDSAVYLCASSIGGNTEAFFGQGTRLTVV.

The V gene is TRBV11-2, the J gene TRBJ2-7, with D uncertain. The germline CDR1 and CDR2 sequences are SGHAT and FQNNGV. V lost 0 bases and J lost 4, with 7 bases in between. The CDR3 has 13 residues. This CDR3 is CASSLDRGYEQYV. The CDR3 DNA follows: TGTGCCAGCAGCTTAGATCGAGGTTACGAGCAGTACGTC.